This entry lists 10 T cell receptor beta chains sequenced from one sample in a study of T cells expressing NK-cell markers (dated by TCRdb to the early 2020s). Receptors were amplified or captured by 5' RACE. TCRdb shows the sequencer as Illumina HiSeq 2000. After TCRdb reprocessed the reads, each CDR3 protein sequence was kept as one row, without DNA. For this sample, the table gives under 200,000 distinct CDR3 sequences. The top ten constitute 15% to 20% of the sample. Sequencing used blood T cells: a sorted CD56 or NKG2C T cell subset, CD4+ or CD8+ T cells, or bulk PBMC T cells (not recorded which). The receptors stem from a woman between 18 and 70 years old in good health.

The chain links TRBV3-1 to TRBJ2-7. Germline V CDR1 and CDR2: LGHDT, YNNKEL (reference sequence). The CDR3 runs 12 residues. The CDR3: CASSQAYYEQYF.

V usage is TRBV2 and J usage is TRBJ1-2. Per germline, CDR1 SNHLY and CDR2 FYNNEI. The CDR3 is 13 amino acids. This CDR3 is CASRGDALYGYTF.

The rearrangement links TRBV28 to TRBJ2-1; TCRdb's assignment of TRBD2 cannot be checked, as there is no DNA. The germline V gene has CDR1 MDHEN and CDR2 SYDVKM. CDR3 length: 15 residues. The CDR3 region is CASSQLAGVQNEQFF.

This CDR3 reads CASSQARGYTDTQYF. The genes are TRBV11-2 and TRBJ2-3; TCRdb indicates TRBD1, and absent DNA this call remains unverified. The CDR3 sequence is 15 residues long. In germline, CDR1 is SGHAT, CDR2 FQNNGV. The full variable domain, rest sourced from reference TRBV11-2 and TRBJ2-3, is EAGVAQSPRYKIIEKRQSVAFWCNPISGHATLYWYQQILGQGPKLLIQFQNNGVVDDSQLPKDRFSAERLKGVDSTLKIQPAKLEDSAVYLCASSQARGYTDTQYFGPGTRLTVL.

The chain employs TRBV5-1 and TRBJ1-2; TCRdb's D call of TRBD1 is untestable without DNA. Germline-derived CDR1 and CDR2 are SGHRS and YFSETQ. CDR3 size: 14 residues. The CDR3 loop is CASRPGQGVYGYTF. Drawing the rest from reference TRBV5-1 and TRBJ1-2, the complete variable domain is KAGVTQTPRYLIKTRGQQVTLSCSPISGHRSVSWYQQTPGQGLQFLFEYFSETQRNKGNFPGRFSGRQFSNSRSEMNVSTLELGDSALYLCASRPGQGVYGYTFGSGTRLTVV.

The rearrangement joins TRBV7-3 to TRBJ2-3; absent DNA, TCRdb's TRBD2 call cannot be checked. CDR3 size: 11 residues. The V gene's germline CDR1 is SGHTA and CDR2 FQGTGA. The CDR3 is CASSNGAGVYF. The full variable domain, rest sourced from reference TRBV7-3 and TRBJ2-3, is GAGVSQTPSNKVTEKGKYVELRCDPISGHTALYWYRQSLGQGPEFLIYFQGTGAADDSGLPNDRFFAVRPEGSVSTLKIQRTERGDSAVYLCASSNGAGVYFGPGTRLTVL.

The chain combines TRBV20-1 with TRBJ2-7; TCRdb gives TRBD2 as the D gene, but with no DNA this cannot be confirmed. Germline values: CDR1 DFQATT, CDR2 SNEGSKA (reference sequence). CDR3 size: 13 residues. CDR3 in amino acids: CSARAGAGNEQYF.

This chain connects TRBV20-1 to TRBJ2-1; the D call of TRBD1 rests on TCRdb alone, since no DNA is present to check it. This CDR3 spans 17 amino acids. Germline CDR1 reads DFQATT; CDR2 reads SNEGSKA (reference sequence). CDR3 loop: CSAREYGGGSSYNEQFF.

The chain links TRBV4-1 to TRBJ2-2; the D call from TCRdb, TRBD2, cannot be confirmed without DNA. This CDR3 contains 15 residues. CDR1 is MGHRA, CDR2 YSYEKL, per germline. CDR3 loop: CASSHPGLVAGELFF.

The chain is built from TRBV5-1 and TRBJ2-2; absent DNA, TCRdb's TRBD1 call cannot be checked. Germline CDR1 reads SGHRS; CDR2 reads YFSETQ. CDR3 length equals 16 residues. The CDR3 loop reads CASAQRLAQGSGELFF. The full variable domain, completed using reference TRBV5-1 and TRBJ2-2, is KAGVTQTPRYLIKTRGQQVTLSCSPISGHRSVSWYQQTPGQGLQFLFEYFSETQRNKGNFPGRFSGRQFSNSRSEMNVSTLELGDSALYLCASAQRLAQGSGELFFGEGSRLTVL.